Presented here are 15 T cell receptor beta chains from one specimen sequenced in a study of tissue T cells after allogeneic stem cell transplantation. Data came from immunoSEQ multiplex PCR; TCRdb stores just in-frame clones and leaves some out. The sample has around 25,000 clones; about 90% are singletons. Sequenced material: blood, taken before transplantation. These receptors originate from a male donor at least 60 years old who later had graft-versus-host disease after an allogeneic stem cell transplant.

The chain couples TRBV29-1 to TRBJ1-5; the match to TRBD1 covers 8 bases. The germline gives CDR1 SQVTM, CDR2 ANQGSEA. Trimming removed 5 bases from V and 4 bases from J; junction bases left unmatched: 4. The CDR3 consists of 13 residues. The CDR3: CSVQNRGNQPQHF. In nucleotides, the CDR3 is TGCAGCGTTCAAAACAGGGGGAATCAGCCCCAGCATTTT.

The CDR3 DNA reads TGTGCCTGGAGTGTTGTCCGGGGACTAGCGGGGGAGGAGCAGTACTTC. Translated, it gives CAWSVVRGLAGEEQYF. V is TRBV30 and J is TRBJ2-7; TRBD2 agrees at 14 bases. The CDR3 has 16 residues. The trim removed 0 bases at V and 7 bases at J, leaving 8 bases unmatched. Germline CDR1 GTSNPN, CDR2 SVGIG (reference sequence).

This chain connects TRBV7-9 to TRBJ1-5, with 11 bases matching TRBD1. Germline loops: CDR1 SEHNR, CDR2 FQNEAQ (reference sequence). CDR3 length: 16 residues. The V gene end was trimmed by 7 bases and the J gene end by 0 bases; junction bases not matched to a gene: 5. This CDR3 reads CASNEGQGDSNQPQHF. The DNA of the CDR3 is TGTGCCAGCAACGAGGGACAGGGGGATAGCAATCAGCCCCAGCATTTT.

The genes are TRBV10-3 and TRBJ2-4; the D is unclear. The CDR3 is 16 amino acids. CDR1 is ENHRY and CDR2 is SYGVKD in the germline V gene. V was clipped by 3 bases and J by 11 bases, with 23 bases between them. This CDR3 reads CAISEGRHRSDGVQYF. CDR3 in DNA: TGTGCCATCAGTGAAGGTCGCCACCGGAGTGATGGGGTTCAGTACTTC.

This sequence joins TRBV2 and TRBJ1-5; 8 nucleotides line up with TRBD1. Per the germline V gene, CDR1 is SNHLY and CDR2 is FYNNEI. Trimming removed 5 bases from V and 2 bases from J; junction bases left unmatched: 5. The length of the CDR3 is 15 residues. The CDR3 sequence: CASSQQGVGNQPQHF. CDR3 in DNA: TGTGCCAGCAGTCAACAGGGGGTTGGCAATCAGCCCCAGCATTTT. Variable domain in full (rest from reference TRBV2 and TRBJ1-5): EPEVTQTPSHQVTQMGQEVILRCVPISNHLYFYWYRQILGQKVEFLVSFYNNEISEKSEIFDDQFSVERPDGSNFTLKIRSTKLEDSAMYFCASSQQGVGNQPQHFGDGTRLSIL.

In its sample, this clone was seen once. The CDR3 bases are TGTGCCAGCAGTTACTCGCCTAGCGGGGATAGGACCCAGTACTTC. Its protein is CASSYSPSGDRTQYF. V and J are TRBV6-6 and TRBJ2-5; TRBD2 matches at 9 bases. Germline V CDR1 and CDR2: MNHNY, SVGAGI (reference sequence). The CDR3 spans 15 residues. Losses at the gene ends were 0 bases for V and 7 bases for J; bases not matched to a gene: 6.

V gene TRBV5-6 combines with J gene TRBJ2-6; D call uncertain. The V and J ends lost 4 bases and 2 bases respectively, with 16 bases between them. The CDR3 covers 17 residues. In germline, CDR1 is SGHDT, CDR2 YYEEEE. The CDR3 nucleotides read TGTGCCAGCAGCGTAGGACCCCCACGGCCTGGGGCCAACGTCCTGACTTTC. This gives the protein CASSVGPPRPGANVLTF. Complete variable domain (other parts from reference TRBV5-6 and TRBJ2-6): DAGVTQSPTHLIKTRGQQVTLRCSPKSGHDTVSWYQQALGQGPQFIFQYYEEEERQRGNFPDRFSGHQFPNYSSELNVNALLLGDSALYLCASSVGPPRPGANVLTFGAGSRLTVL.

The chain combines TRBV5-1 with TRBJ2-7; TRBD2 matches 9 bases. The V gene end was trimmed by 0 bases and the J gene end by 6 bases; junction bases not matched to a gene: 16. Germline CDR1 reads SGHRS; CDR2 reads YFSETQ. The CDR3 has 18 residues. The chain's CDR3 is CASSLATFVGLASLEQYF. For the CDR3, the DNA is TGCGCCAGCAGCTTGGCAACCTTTGTGGGACTAGCAAGTCTCGAGCAGTACTTC.

DNA for the CDR3: TGTGCCAGCATGGGGCTTAGGGGCGGGGGAGTTCAAGAGACCCAGTACTTC. Translating it yields CASMGLRGGGVQETQYF. The rearrangement uses TRBV2 and TRBJ2-5; 7 bases agree with TRBD2. The CDR3 covers 17 residues. The V gene end was trimmed by 7 bases and the J gene end by 2 bases; junction bases not matched to a gene: 16. Germline V gene lookup returns CDR1 SNHLY and CDR2 FYNNEI. The entire variable domain, with the rest obtained from reference TRBV2 and TRBJ2-5, is as follows: EPEVTQTPSHQVTQMGQEVILRCVPISNHLYFYWYRQILGQKVEFLVSFYNNEISEKSEIFDDQFSVERPDGSNFTLKIRSTKLEDSAMYFCASMGLRGGGVQETQYFGPGTRLLVL.

The chain links TRBV4-1 to TRBJ1-1; D unresolved. V shed 9 bases and J shed 0 bases, with 11 bases lying between them. CDR1 MGHRA and CDR2 YSYEKL come from the germline V gene. The CDR3 runs to 13 residues. The CDR3 spells CASVSSVNTEAFF. The CDR3, as DNA: TGCGCCAGTGTCAGTTCAGTGAACACTGAAGCTTTCTTT.

This clone was picked up one time. The chain employs TRBV7-7 and TRBJ2-5, with 13 bases lining up with TRBD2. Trimming removed 5 bases from V and 5 bases from J; junction bases left unmatched: 5. The CDR3 is 15 residues long. Germline CDR1 and CDR2: SSHAT and FNYEAQ (reference sequence). DNA for the CDR3: TGTGCCAGCAGCCTCACTAGCGGGAGGGGGGAGACCCAGTACTTC. This translates into CASSLTSGRGETQYF.

This rearrangement joins TRBV27 to TRBJ1-1, with D possibly TRBD1 on 5 matching bases. Germline CDR1 is MNHEY and CDR2 is SMNVEV (reference sequence). This CDR3 is 14 amino acids long. V gave up 6 bases and J gave up 4 bases, with 15 bases separating them. The CDR3 nucleotides are TGTGCCAGCAGCCCACAGCCGGGGGGCACTGAAGCTTTCTTT. This encodes CASSPQPGGTEAFF.

The CDR3 DNA follows: TGTGCCAGCTCGGAGGGGGTAGCGGGCTCGAACACCGGGGAGCTGTTTTTT. It encodes CASSEGVAGSNTGELFF. The chain carries TRBV18 and TRBJ2-2; D is possibly TRBD2 (7 bases). V was cut by 6 bases and J by 0 bases, with 17 bases left in between. The CDR3 loop spans 17 amino acids. CDR1 and CDR2 from the germline V gene are KGHSH and LQKENI.

V is TRBV7-8 and J is TRBJ1-2; D possibly corresponds to TRBD1 (6 bases). The CDR3 extends over 14 amino acids. V dropped 4 bases and J dropped 5 bases, with 14 bases sitting between them. The germline gives CDR1 SGHVS, CDR2 FQNEAQ. CDR3 protein: CASSSYAGAYGYTF. The CDR3 DNA sequence: TGTGCCAGCAGCTCCTACGCGGGGGCGTATGGCTACACCTTC.

This chain joins TRBV12-5 and TRBJ2-7; D not resolved. V lost 0 bases and J 3 bases, leaving 12 bases between the germline ends. Germline V CDR1 and CDR2: LGHNT, FRNRAP. The CDR3 contains 15 residues. The CDR3 loop is CASGLVPVDGYEQYF. The CDR3 nucleotides are TGTGCTAGTGGTTTGGTACCCGTGGATGGCTACGAGCAGTACTTC.